This T cell receptor beta chain derives from a study of OX40 agonist ivuxolimab in advanced cancers. Study-level information: Of the participants, about 40% had some prior anti-PD-1, anti-PD-L1 or anti-CTLA-4 therapy, which was allowed. Overall study results and limits: Normalized expansion of T-cell clones was also low for some nonresponders.

Germline lookup yields CDR1 SGHDN and CDR2 FVKESK. The CDR3 loop spans 15 amino acids. Trimming cost V 4 bases and J 5 bases; bases outside gene matches: 7. The table came from immunoSEQ multiplex PCR; TCRdb's copy has only in-frame clones and leaves some out. The data hold 100,000 or so clones, with roughly 90% observed a single time. With respect to this clone: Antigen: not known.

The chain uses TRBV14 and TRBJ2-5; 10 bases agree with TRBD1. This TCR was sampled from an adult with an advanced solid tumor such as melanoma, head and neck, liver or kidney cancer. The sequencing used CD4+ or CD8+ T cells sorted from blood, collected in a trial of the OX40 agonist ivuxolimab. This chain's CDR3 is CASSPATGGEETQYF. The CDR3 DNA reads as TGTGCCAGCAGCCCCGCGACAGGGGGCGAGGAGACCCAGTACTTC. Using reference TRBV14 and TRBJ2-5 for the parts outside the CDR3, the full variable domain is EAGVTQFPSHSVIEKGQTVTLRCDPISGHDNLYWYRRVMGKEIKFLLHFVKESKQDESGMPNNRFLAERTGGTYSTLKVQPAELEDSGVYFCASSPATGGEETQYFGPGTRLLVL.